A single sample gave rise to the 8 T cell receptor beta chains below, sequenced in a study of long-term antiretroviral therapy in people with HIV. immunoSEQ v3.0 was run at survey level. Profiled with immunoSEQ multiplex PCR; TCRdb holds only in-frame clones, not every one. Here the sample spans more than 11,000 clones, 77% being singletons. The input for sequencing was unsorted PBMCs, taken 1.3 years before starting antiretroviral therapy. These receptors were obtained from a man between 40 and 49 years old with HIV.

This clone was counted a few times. Written as DNA, the CDR3 is TGTGCCAGCAGCGGGGGACAGGGGGGTTCACCCCTCCACTTT. This encodes CASSGGQGGSPLHF. The V gene is TRBV9, the J gene TRBJ1-6, with TRBD1 identical over 11 bases. Germline V gives CDR1 SGDLS, CDR2 YYNGEE. The CDR3 loop spans 14 amino acids. J lost 9 bases, V lost 3 bases, and 2 bases had no gene match. The full variable domain, in which reference TRBV9 and TRBJ1-6 provide the parts outside the CDR3, is DSGVTQTPKHLITATGQRVTLRCSPRSGDLSVYWYQQSLDQGLQFLIQYYNGEERAKGNILERFSAQQFPDLHSELNLSSLELGDSALYFCASSGGQGGSPLHFGNGTRLTVT.

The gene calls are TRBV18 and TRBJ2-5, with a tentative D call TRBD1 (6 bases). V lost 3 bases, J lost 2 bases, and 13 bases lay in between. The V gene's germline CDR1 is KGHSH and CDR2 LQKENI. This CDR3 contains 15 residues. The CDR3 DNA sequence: TGTGCCAGCTCACCCTCCCAGGGGAATCAAGAGACCCAGTACTTC. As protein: CASSPSQGNQETQYF. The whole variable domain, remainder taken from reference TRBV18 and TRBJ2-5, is NAGVMQNPRHLVRRRGQEARLRCSPMKGHSHVYWYRQLPEEGLKFMVYLQKENIIDESGMPKERFSAEFPKEGPSILRIQQVVRGDSAAYFCASSPSQGNQETQYFGPGTRLLVL.

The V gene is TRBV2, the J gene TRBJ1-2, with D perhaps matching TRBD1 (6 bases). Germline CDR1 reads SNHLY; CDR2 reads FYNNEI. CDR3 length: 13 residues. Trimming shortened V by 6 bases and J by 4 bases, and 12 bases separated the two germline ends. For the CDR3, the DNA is TGTGCCAGCAGCGTAACAGGGCCCTATGGCTACACCTTC. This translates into CASSVTGPYGYTF.

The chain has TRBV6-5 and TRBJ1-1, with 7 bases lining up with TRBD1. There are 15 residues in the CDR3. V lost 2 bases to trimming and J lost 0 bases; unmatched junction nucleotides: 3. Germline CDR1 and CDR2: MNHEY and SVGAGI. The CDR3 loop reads CASSYRGGLNTEAFF. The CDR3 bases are TGTGCCAGCAGTTACAGAGGGGGCTTGAACACTGAAGCTTTCTTT.

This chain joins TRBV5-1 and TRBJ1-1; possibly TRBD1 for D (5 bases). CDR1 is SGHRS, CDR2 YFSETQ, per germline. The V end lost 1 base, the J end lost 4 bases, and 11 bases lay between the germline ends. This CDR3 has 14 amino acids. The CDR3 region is CASSLQGGGTEAFF. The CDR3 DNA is TGCGCCAGCAGCTTGCAGGGCGGCGGCACTGAAGCTTTCTTT.

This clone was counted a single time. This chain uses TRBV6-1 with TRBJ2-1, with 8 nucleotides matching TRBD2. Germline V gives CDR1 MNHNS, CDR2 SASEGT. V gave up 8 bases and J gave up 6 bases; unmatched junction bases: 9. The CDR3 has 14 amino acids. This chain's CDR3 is CASLSGGSTNEQFF. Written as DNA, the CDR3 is TGTGCCAGCCTGAGCGGGGGTTCAACCAATGAGCAGTTCTTC.

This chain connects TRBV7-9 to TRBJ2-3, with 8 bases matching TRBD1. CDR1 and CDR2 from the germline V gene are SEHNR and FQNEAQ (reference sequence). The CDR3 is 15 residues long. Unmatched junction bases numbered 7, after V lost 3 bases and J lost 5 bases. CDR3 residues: CASSLSTGVEDTQYF. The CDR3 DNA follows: TGTGCCAGCAGCTTGTCGACAGGGGTTGAAGATACGCAGTATTTT.

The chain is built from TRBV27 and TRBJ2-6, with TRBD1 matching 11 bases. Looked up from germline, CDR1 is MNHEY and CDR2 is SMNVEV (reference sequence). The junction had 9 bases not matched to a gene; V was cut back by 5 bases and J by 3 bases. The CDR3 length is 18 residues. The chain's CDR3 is CASSTRTGGAVGANVLTF. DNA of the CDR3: TGTGCCAGCAGTACACGGACAGGGGGCGCGGTTGGGGCCAACGTCCTGACTTTC.